A selection of T cell receptor beta chains follows, all from one sample in a study of OX40 agonist ivuxolimab in advanced cancers. Clones were read by immunoSEQ multiplex PCR, and TCRdb kept only the in-frame ones, dropping some. In the table there are 50,000 or so clones, about 88% of which are singletons. Specimen: CD4+ or CD8+ T cells sorted from blood, collected in a trial of the OX40 agonist ivuxolimab. Receptors were obtained from an adult with an advanced solid tumor such as melanoma, head and neck, liver or kidney cancer. The CDR3 runs from the conserved cysteine through the conserved F or W. The D gene is left open where the match is weak. Expanded clones are given a class, and other clones once, few, many or no size at all.

D	V	J	size	CDR3	DNA
-	TRBV21-1	TRBJ2-5	-	CASSKEGAQYF	TGTGCCAGCAGCAAAGAGGGAGCCCAGTACTTC
-	TRBV21-1	TRBJ2-1	-	CASSIPNPPNEQFF	TGTGCCAGCAGCATACCGAACCCCCCCAATGAGCAGTTCTTC
-	TRBV19	TRBJ2-4	-	CASSISSLTKNIQYF	TGTGCCAGTAGTATATCCTCCCTAACCAAAAACATTCAGTACTTC
-	TRBV18	TRBJ2-1	-	CASSPPGDNEQFF	TGTGCCAGCTCACCACCGGGCGACAATGAGCAGTTCTTC
-	TRBV6-6	TRBJ1-1	-	CASSYSRGMNTEAFF	TGTGCCAGCAGTTACTCGAGGGGGATGAACACTGAAGCTTTCTTT
-	TRBV7-9	TRBJ1-1	-	CASSPPTGQNTEAFF	TGTGCCAGCAGCCCTCCTACGGGGCAGAACACTGAAGCTTTCTTT
TRBD2	TRBV19	TRBJ2-1	-	CASSIGGSPYNEQFF	TGTGCCAGTAGTATCGGCGGGAGCCCCTACAATGAGCAGTTCTTC
TRBD1	TRBV27	TRBJ2-1	-	CASSLDRASYNEQFF	TGTGCCAGCAGCCTAGACAGGGCCTCCTACAATGAGCAGTTCTTC
TRBD1	TRBV18	TRBJ1-1	-	CASAVGTGVEAFF	TGTGCCAGCGCTGTCGGGACAGGCGTAGAAGCTTTCTTT
TRBD1	TRBV5-3	TRBJ2-2	-	CARSLYVRGLSTGELFF	TGTGCCAGAAGCTTGTACGTCAGGGGGCTCTCCACCGGGGAGCTGTTTTTT
-	TRBV21-1	TRBJ2-3	once	CASSKGGASGRVADTQYF	TGTGCCAGCAGCAAAGGTGGCGCTAGCGGGAGGGTCGCAGATACGCAGTATTTT
TRBD2	TRBV9	TRBJ2-7	once	CASSVAASGIANEQYF	TGTGCCAGCAGCGTAGCTGCTAGCGGGATCGCAAACGAGCAGTACTTC
-	TRBV5-1	TRBJ2-5	-	CASSPGGVAETQYF	TGCGCCAGCAGCCCCGGAGGGGTGGCAGAGACCCAGTACTTC
-	TRBV30	TRBJ1-1	few	CAWKGSTEAFF	TGTGCCTGGAAGGGGTCCACTGAAGCTTTCTTT
-	TRBV28	TRBJ1-5	-	CASSLFAGSNQPQHF	TGTGCCAGCAGTTTATTTGCGGGGTCAAATCAGCCCCAGCATTTT
-	TRBV4-1	TRBJ2-1	-	CASFVSGRATPCTSYNEQFF	TGCGCCAGTTTCGTATCGGGACGGGCCACACCTTGCACTTCCTACAATGAGCAGTTCTTC
TRBD2	TRBV11-2	TRBJ2-1	-	CASRPGTRPNEQFF	TGTGCCAGCAGGCCCGGGACTAGACCCAATGAGCAGTTCTTC
TRBD2	TRBV6-6	TRBJ2-1	-	CASSYPAGGADEQFF	TGTGCCAGCAGTTACCCGGCGGGAGGAGCTGATGAGCAGTTCTTC
-	TRBV11-2	TRBJ2-1	-	CASSLDRDNEQFF	TGTGCCAGCAGCTTAGATCGGGACAATGAGCAGTTCTTC
-	TRBV7-2	TRBJ2-3	-	CASIPPGGRTDTQYF	TGTGCCAGCATCCCCCCAGGGGGGCGAACAGATACGCAGTATTTT
-	TRBV6-1	TRBJ1-1	-	CASSEGGGLNTEAFF	TGTGCCAGCAGTGAAGGGGGGGGTTTGAACACTGAAGCTTTCTTT
TRBD2	TRBV28	TRBJ2-7	-	CASSPGLAGGISHEQYF	TGTGCCAGCAGTCCGGGACTAGCGGGAGGGATCTCACACGAGCAGTACTTC
-	TRBV10-3	TRBJ2-7	-	CAISESPGKSYEQYF	TGTGCCATCAGTGAGTCCCCAGGGAAGTCCTACGAGCAGTACTTC
-	TRBV19	TRBJ2-2	-	CASKGTSNTGELFF	TGTGCCAGTAAAGGGACCTCCAATACCGGGGAGCTGTTTTTT
-	TRBV7-2	TRBJ2-1	-	CASSRASWGTYNKQFF	TGTGCCAGCAGCCGAGCGTCTTGGGGTACCTACAATAAGCAGTTCTTC
-	TRBV18	TRBJ2-5	-	CASSLVETQYF	TGTGCCAGCTCCCTAGTGGAGACCCAGTACTTC
-	TRBV7-2	TRBJ2-1	-	CASSRQPAGQEQFF	TGTGCCAGCAGCCGACAGCCCGCGGGACAGGAGCAGTTCTTC
-	TRBV7-9	TRBJ2-3	-	CASSLATLDTQYF	TGTGCCAGCAGCTTAGCCACGTTGGATACGCAGTATTTT
TRBD1	TRBV30	TRBJ1-1	-	CAWRVQGAPEAFF	TGTGCCTGGAGGGTGCAGGGGGCGCCTGAAGCTTTCTTT